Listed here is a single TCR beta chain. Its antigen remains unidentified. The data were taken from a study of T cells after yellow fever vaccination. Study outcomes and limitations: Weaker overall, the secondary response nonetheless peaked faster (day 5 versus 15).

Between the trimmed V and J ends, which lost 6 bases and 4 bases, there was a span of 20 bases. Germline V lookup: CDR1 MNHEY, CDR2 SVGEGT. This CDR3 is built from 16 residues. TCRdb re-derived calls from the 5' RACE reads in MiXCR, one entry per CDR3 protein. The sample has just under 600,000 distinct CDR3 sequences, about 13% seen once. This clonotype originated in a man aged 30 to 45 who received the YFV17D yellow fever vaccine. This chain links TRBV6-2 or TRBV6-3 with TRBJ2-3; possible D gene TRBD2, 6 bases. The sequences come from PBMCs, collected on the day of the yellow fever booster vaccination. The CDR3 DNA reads TGTGCCAGCAGCCGGGGTGGGACTCTGGGGGCAGATACGCAGTATTTT. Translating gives CASSRGGTLGADTQYF.